This T cell receptor (beta chain) emerged from a study of blood T cells in healthy people across ages. Study outcomes and limitations: Diversity was higher, and naive CD4+ cells more numerous, in long-lived donors than in aged donors.

Germline loops: CDR1 SGHRS, CDR2 YFSETQ. The CDR3 runs 14 residues. V shed 4 bases and J shed 0 bases, with 7 bases lying between them. This clonotype came up many times. Its specificity is unknown. The second PCR ran roughly 7 to 11 cycles with a sample-barcoded 5' primer and J-beta primers. One entry per CDR3 protein results from TCRdb running MiXCR on the 5' RACE reads. The repertoire holds approximately 1,700,000 distinct CDR3 sequences, about 39% seen once, with under 25% in the top ten. The sample consisted of blood. The sequence was collected from a human donor in good health. This chain links TRBV5-1 with TRBJ1-4; a possible D gene is TRBD1 (5 bases). CDR3 region: CASSPTATNEKLFF. The CDR3 nucleotides are TGCGCCAGCAGCCCGACAGCAACTAATGAAAAACTGTTTTTT.